The 17 T cell receptor beta chains below all came from one sample that was sequenced in a study of control samples from healthy donors and cancer patients. Clones were sequenced by immunoSEQ multiplex PCR, and TCRdb holds only the in-frame ones, with some missing. The sample has about 79,000 clones; approximately 93% are singletons. The specimen sequenced was PBMCs. Every receptor here comes from a woman in her thirties or forties with lung cancer.

The chain joins TRBV7-2 to TRBJ2-3, with D unresolved. Germline V CDR1 and CDR2: SGHTA, FQGNSA. Trimming shortened V by 0 bases and J by 2 bases, and 12 bases separated the two germline ends. The CDR3 has 16 amino acids. The CDR3 DNA is TGTGCCAGCAGCTTAGCCGAAGGGATCGCCACAGATACGCAGTATTTT. Its translation: CASSLAEGIATDTQYF.

This sequence joins TRBV27 and TRBJ2-3; D is possibly TRBD2 (6 bases). V gave up 0 bases and J gave up 9 bases, with 13 bases separating them. The CDR3 extends over 14 amino acids. CDR1 is MNHEY and CDR2 is SMNVEV in the germline V gene (reference sequence). The CDR3 DNA is TGTGCCAGCAGTTTATCCGGGAGCAGATGGACGCAGTATTTT. This codes for CASSLSGSRWTQYF.

The chain couples TRBV16 to TRBJ1-2; 7 bases align to TRBD1. Per the germline V gene, CDR1 is KGHSY and CDR2 is FQNENV. The CDR3 extends over 12 amino acids. V shed 0 bases and J 8 bases; nucleotides not matched to a gene: 0. CDR3 sequence reads: CASSQSGGGYTF. CDR3 in DNA: TGTGCCAGCAGCCAATCAGGGGGCGGCTACACCTTC.

The chain has TRBV3-1 (or the pseudogene TRBV3-2) and TRBJ2-3; 7 nucleotides match TRBD1. Germline V CDR1 and CDR2: LGHDT, YNNKEL (reference sequence). V dropped 0 bases and J dropped 3; count of bases not matched to a gene: 9. The CDR3 is made up of 17 amino acids. CDR3: CASSQDEGGLSTDTQYF. The CDR3 region has the DNA TGTGCCAGCAGCCAAGATGAAGGGGGCCTGAGTACAGATACGCAGTATTTT.

The chain carries TRBV6-6 and TRBJ1-4; D unclear. Trimming cost V 7 bases and J 7 bases, with 19 bases left between them. The germline V gene encodes CDR1 MNHNY and CDR2 SVGAGI (reference sequence). CDR3 length: 15 amino acids. The CDR3 DNA is TGTGCCAGCAAAAACATCGGGGTAGTAGGTGAAAAACTGTTTTTT. It translates to CASKNIGVVGEKLFF.

The V and J genes are TRBV6-2 or TRBV6-3 and TRBJ1-1; tentative D call: TRBD1 (5 bases). CDR1 and CDR2 (germline): MNHEY, SVGEGT. CDR3 length: 13 amino acids. V was pared by 6 bases and J by 4 bases, with 12 bases between. CDR3 nucleotides: TGTGCCAGCAGCCTAGGAAGGGGCACTGAAGCTTTCTTT. Translation gives CASSLGRGTEAFF.

The chain couples TRBV5-1 to TRBJ1-2; 10 nucleotides line up with TRBD1. CDR1 is SGHRS, CDR2 YFSETQ, per germline. The length of the CDR3 is 16 residues. The trim removed 2 bases at V and 7 bases at J, leaving 11 bases unmatched. CDR3 sequence (DNA): TGCGCCAGCAGCTTTTCCGTGGGACAGGGGACCGGTGGCTACACCTTC. Its protein product is CASSFSVGQGTGGYTF.

The rearrangement links TRBV5-1 to TRBJ2-5; 11 nucleotides agree with TRBD2. Germline V CDR1 and CDR2: SGHRS, YFSETQ. The CDR3 runs to 15 residues. V dropped 4 bases and J dropped 3; count of bases not matched to a gene: 5. CDR3 DNA: TGCGCCAGCAGCCCCCAGGGACTAGCGGAAGAGACCCAGTACTTC. It encodes CASSPQGLAEETQYF.

The chain uses TRBV11-3 and TRBJ2-7; 11 bases line up with TRBD1. Germline CDR1 reads SGHNT; CDR2 reads YENEEA. The CDR3 consists of 15 residues. Unmatched junction bases numbered 3, after V lost 5 bases and J lost 0 bases. DNA for the CDR3: TGTGCCAGCAGCGCCGGGACAGGGGGCTCCTACGAGCAGTACTTC. Amino acids: CASSAGTGGSYEQYF.

V and J are TRBV10-3 and TRBJ2-7; 13 bases are a match to TRBD2. The V segment lost 2 bases and the J segment 6 bases; nucleotides outside the gene matches: 7. CDR1 and CDR2 (germline): ENHRY, SYGVKD. The CDR3 totals 16 residues. CDR3 nucleotide sequence: TGTGCCATCAGTGAGGGACTAGCGGGGGCCTTAGCCGAGCAGTACTTC. This sequence encodes CAISEGLAGALAEQYF.

The chain recombines TRBV9 with TRBJ1-2; D gene unclear. Trimming pared 0 bases from V and 2 bases from J, leaving 5 bases between. The germline gives CDR1 SGDLS, CDR2 YYNGEE. This CDR3 comprises 13 residues. The CDR3 sequence is CASSVDPNYGYTF. DNA for the CDR3: TGTGCCAGCAGCGTAGACCCCAACTATGGCTACACCTTC.

V is TRBV5-1 and J is TRBJ2-1; D uncertain. Trimming removed 0 bases at V and 3 bases at J, with 4 bases between. Per germline, CDR1 SGHRS and CDR2 YFSETQ. The CDR3 contains 13 residues. The CDR3 region is CASSLGLYNEQFF. The CDR3 DNA is TGCGCCAGCAGCTTGGGGCTCTACAATGAGCAGTTCTTC.

The rearrangement links TRBV11-2 to TRBJ2-1; 11 nucleotides match TRBD2. Germline V gene lookup returns CDR1 SGHAT and CDR2 FQNNGV. Trimming took 5 bases from V and 7 from J; bases not matched to a gene: 7. The CDR3 is 15 residues long. The CDR3 sequence: CASSPTSGGGNEQFF. The CDR3 nucleotides are TGTGCCAGCAGCCCAACTAGCGGGGGAGGGAATGAGCAGTTCTTC. Supplemented by reference TRBV11-2 and TRBJ2-1, the full variable domain reads EAGVAQSPRYKIIEKRQSVAFWCNPISGHATLYWYQQILGQGPKLLIQFQNNGVVDDSQLPKDRFSAERLKGVDSTLKIQPAKLEDSAVYLCASSPTSGGGNEQFFGPGTRLTVL.

This clone was seen once. V gene TRBV27 combines with J gene TRBJ1-1; D is unresolved. Germline values: CDR1 MNHEY, CDR2 SMNVEV (reference sequence). Between the trimmed V and J ends, which lost 8 bases and 8 bases, there was a span of 15 bases. The CDR3 sequence is 12 residues long. CDR3 DNA: TGTGCCAGCGCCCCCTTAGGTGGGGAAGCTTTCTTT. It is translated as CASAPLGGEAFF.

The chain carries TRBV28 and TRBJ2-7, with unresolved D. Deletions cut 4 bases from V and 4 bases from J, with 8 bases between. In germline, CDR1 is MDHEN, CDR2 SYDVKM. CDR3 length: 12 amino acids. Written as DNA, the CDR3 is TGTGCCAGCAGTTCCGTGGGGTACGAGCAGTACTTC. Translated, it gives CASSSVGYEQYF.

The chain employs TRBV18 and TRBJ1-6, with TRBD1 matching over 11 bases. There are 17 residues in the CDR3. The V and J ends lost 3 bases and 7 bases, in that order; junction bases with no gene match: 8. From germline, CDR1 is KGHSH and CDR2 LQKENI. The CDR3, as DNA: TGTGCCAGCTCACCCACACTGGACAGGGGGCAAAATTCACCCCTCCACTTT. It is translated as CASSPTLDRGQNSPLHF. Supplemented by reference TRBV18 and TRBJ1-6, the full variable domain reads NAGVMQNPRHLVRRRGQEARLRCSPMKGHSHVYWYRQLPEEGLKFMVYLQKENIIDESGMPKERFSAEFPKEGPSILRIQQVVRGDSAAYFCASSPTLDRGQNSPLHFGNGTRLTVT.

This clone appeared a single time. The chain joins TRBV12-5 to TRBJ2-1; D remains unclear. The CDR3 runs 12 residues. V lost 6 bases and J lost 4, with 7 bases in between. Germline V CDR1 and CDR2: LGHNT, FRNRAP. The CDR3 DNA follows: TGTGCTAGTGGGCATCTATACAATGAGCAGTTCTTC. Encoded protein: CASGHLYNEQFF. Based on the CDR3 plus reference TRBV12-5 and TRBJ2-1, the full variable domain is DARVTQTPRHKVTEMGQEVTMRCQPILGHNTVFWYRQTMMQGLELLAYFRNRAPLDDSGMPKDRFSAEMPDATLATLKIQPSEPRDSAVYFCASGHLYNEQFFGPGTRLTVL.